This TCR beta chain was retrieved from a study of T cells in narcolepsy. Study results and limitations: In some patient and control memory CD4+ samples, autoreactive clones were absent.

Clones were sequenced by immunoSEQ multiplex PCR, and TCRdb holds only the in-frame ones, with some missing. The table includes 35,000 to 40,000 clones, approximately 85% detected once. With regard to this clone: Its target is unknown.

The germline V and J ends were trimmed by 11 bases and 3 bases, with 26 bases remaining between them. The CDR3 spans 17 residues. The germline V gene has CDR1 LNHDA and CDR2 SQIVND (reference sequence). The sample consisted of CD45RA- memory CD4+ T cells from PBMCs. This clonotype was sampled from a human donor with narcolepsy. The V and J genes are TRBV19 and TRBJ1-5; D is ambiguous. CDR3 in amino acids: CAGLVDLPWCYNQPQHF. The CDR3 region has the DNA TGTGCCGGGCTGGTGGACCTTCCCTGGTGTTACAATCAGCCCCAGCATTTT. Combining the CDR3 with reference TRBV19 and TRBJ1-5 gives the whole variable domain DGGITQSPKYLFRKEGQNVTLSCEQNLNHDAMYWYRQDPGQGLRLIYYSQIVNDFQKGDIAEGYSVSREKKESFPLTVTSAQKNPTAFYLCAGLVDLPWCYNQPQHFGDGTRLSIL.